This T cell receptor (beta chain) was identified during a study of T cell changes during pregnancy in multiple sclerosis. The table came from immunoSEQ multiplex PCR; TCRdb's copy has only in-frame clones and leaves some out. The sample shows some 40,000 clones, roughly nine tenths of them seen only once. From germline, CDR1 is LNHDA and CDR2 SQIVND (reference sequence). J gave up 0 bases and V 7 bases, and 15 bases lay outside the gene matches. CDR3 size: 19 residues. This sequence joins TRBV19 and TRBJ1-6, with TRBD1 identical over 7 bases. The TCR comes from a female donor in good health, enrolled as a control in a pregnancy study. The sequencing here drew on peripheral blood, taken in the second trimester of pregnancy. The CDR3 bases are TGTGCCAGTAAAGAGGAGGGGGCGAAGTTATTCTCCTATAATTCACCCCTCCACTTT. Translating it yields CASKEEGAKLFSYNSPLHF.